This T cell receptor beta chain was identified in a study of TIL therapy for anti-PD-1-resistant metastatic lung cancer. As for the study in general: Median tumor mutation burden was approximately 1.5 mutations per megabase. Regarding the study as a whole: The cohort had more treatment-naive, never-smoker and oncogene-addicted patients than typical.

Sequencing used immunoSEQ v3. Repertoires were generated with immunoSEQ multiplex PCR, while TCRdb's copy carries only in-frame clones and drops some. Among 35,000 to 55,000 clones listed, roughly 85% were seen once. The time point is: pre-treatment sample, taken before nivolumab and TIL therapy. The V and J ends lost 2 bases and 7 bases respectively, with 5 bases between them. Germline loops: CDR1 MDHEN, CDR2 SYDVKM. The CDR3 is 11 residues long. A note on this clone: Its antigen is undetermined.

This material consisted of blood, taken at baseline. The origin of this receptor is a man between 65 and 85 years old with non-small cell lung cancer. The chain employs TRBV28 and TRBJ1-1; D unclear. CDR3 DNA: TGTGCCAGCAGTTTAGCTTATGAAGCTTTCTTT. Translation gives CASSLAYEAFF.